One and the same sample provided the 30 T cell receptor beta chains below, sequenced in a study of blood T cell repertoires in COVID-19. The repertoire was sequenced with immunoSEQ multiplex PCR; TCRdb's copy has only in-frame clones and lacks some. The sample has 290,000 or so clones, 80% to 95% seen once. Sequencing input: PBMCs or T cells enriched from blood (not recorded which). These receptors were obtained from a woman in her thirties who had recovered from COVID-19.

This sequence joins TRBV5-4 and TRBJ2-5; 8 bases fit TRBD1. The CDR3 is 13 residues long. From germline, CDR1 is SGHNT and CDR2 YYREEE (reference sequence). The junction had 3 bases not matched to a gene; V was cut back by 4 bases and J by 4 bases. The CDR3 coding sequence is TGTGCCAGCAGCACGGACAGGGTAGAGACCCAGTACTTC. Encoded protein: CASSTDRVETQYF.

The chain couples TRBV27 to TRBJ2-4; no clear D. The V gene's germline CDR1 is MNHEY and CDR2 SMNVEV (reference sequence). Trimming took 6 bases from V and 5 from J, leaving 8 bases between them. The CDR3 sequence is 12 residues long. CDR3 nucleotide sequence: TGTGCCAGCAGCCCCGAGCAAAACATTCAGTACTTC. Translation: CASSPEQNIQYF.

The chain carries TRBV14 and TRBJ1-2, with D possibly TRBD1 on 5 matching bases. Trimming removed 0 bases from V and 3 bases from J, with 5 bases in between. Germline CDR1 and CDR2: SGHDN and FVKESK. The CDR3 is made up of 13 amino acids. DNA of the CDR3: TGTGCCAGCAGCCAAGAGACAGACTATGGCTACACCTTC. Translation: CASSQETDYGYTF.

CDR3 loop: CASSPGTGVNEQFF. DNA for the CDR3: TGTGCCAGCAGTCCCGGGACAGGGGTAAATGAGCAGTTCTTC. The chain combines TRBV3-1 (or the pseudogene TRBV3-2) with TRBJ2-1; TRBD1 aligns across 10 bases. This CDR3 is built from 14 residues. Germline V gene data show CDR1 as LGHDT and CDR2 as YNNKEL (reference sequence). J lost 7 bases, V lost 6 bases, and 6 bases had no gene match.

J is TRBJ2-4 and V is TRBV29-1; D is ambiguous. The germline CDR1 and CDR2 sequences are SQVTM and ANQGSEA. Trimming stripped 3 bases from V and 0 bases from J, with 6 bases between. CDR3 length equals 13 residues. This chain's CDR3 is CSVDSLAKNIQYF. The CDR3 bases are TGCAGCGTTGATTCCCTAGCCAAAAACATTCAGTACTTC.

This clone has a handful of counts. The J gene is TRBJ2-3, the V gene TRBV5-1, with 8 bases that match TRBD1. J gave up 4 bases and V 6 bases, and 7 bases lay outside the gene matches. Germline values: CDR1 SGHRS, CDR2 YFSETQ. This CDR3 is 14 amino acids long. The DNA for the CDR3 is TGCGCCAGCAAATTTACAGGGGGGCCAGATACGCAGTATTTT. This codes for CASKFTGGPDTQYF. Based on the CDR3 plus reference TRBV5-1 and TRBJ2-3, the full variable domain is KAGVTQTPRYLIKTRGQQVTLSCSPISGHRSVSWYQQTPGQGLQFLFEYFSETQRNKGNFPGRFSGRQFSNSRSEMNVSTLELGDSALYLCASKFTGGPDTQYFGPGTRLTVL.

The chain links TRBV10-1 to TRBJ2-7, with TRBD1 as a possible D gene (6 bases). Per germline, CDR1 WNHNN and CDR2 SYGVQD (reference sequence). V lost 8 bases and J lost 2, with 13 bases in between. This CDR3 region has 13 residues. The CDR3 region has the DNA TGCGCCAGCTCTGGACAGACCCCCTACGAGCAGTACTTC. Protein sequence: CASSGQTPYEQYF.

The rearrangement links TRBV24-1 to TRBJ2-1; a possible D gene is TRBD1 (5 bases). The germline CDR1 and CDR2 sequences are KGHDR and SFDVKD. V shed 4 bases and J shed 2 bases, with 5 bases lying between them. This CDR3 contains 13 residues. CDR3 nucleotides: TGTGCCACCAGTGAAGGGGCCTACAATGAGCAGTTCTTC. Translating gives CATSEGAYNEQFF.

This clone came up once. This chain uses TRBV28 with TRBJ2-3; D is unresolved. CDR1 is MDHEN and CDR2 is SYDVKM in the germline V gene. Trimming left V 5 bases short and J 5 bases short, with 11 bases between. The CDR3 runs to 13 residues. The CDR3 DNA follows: TGTGCCAGCAGTGGCGCCAGGTTAGATACGCAGTATTTT. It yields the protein CASSGARLDTQYF. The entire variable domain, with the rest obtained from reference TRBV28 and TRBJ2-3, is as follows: DVKVTQSSRYLVKRTGEKVFLECVQDMDHENMFWYRQDPGLGLRLIYFSYDVKMKEKGDIPEGYSVSREKKERFSLILESASTNQTSMYLCASSGARLDTQYFGPGTRLTVL.

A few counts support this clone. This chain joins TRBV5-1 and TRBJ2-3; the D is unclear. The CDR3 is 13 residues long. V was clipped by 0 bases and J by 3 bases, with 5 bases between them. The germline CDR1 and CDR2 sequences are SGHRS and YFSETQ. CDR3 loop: CASSLAFTDTQYF. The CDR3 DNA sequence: TGCGCCAGCAGCTTGGCCTTTACAGATACGCAGTATTTT.

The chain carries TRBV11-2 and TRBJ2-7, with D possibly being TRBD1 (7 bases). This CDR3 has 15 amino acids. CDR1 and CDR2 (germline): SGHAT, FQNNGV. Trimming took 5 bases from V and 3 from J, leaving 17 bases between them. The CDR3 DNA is TGTGCCAGCAGCCATGGACAGGAGGGGATCTACGAGCAGTACTTC. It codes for CASSHGQEGIYEQYF.

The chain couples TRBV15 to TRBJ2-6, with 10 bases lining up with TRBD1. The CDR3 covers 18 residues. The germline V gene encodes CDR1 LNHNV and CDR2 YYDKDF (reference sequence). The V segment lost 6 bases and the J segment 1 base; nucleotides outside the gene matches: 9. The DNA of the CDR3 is TGTGCCACCAGGGGTGATGGACAGGGGGGTTCTGGGGCCAACGTCCTGACTTTC. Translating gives CATRGDGQGGSGANVLTF.

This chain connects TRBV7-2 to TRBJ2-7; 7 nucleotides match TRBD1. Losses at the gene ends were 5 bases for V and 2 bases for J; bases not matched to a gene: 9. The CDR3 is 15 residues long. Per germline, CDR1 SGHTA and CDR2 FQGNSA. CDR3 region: CASSTTSGTAYEQYF. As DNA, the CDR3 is TGTGCCAGCAGCACTACTTCCGGGACAGCCTACGAGCAGTACTTC.

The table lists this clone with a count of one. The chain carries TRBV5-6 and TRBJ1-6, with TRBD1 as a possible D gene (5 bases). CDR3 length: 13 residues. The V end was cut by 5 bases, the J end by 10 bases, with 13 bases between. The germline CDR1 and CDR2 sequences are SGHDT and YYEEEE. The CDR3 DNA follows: TGTGCCAGCAGATGGGGGGAATCATCACCCCTCCACTTT. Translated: CASRWGESSPLHF.

The CDR3 here is CASSLTRRLEQFF. The CDR3 DNA follows: TGCGCCAGCAGCCTAACTAGACGTCTTGAGCAGTTCTTC. The chain combines TRBV5-1 with TRBJ2-1; weak D call: TRBD2 (5 bases). Deletions cut 4 bases from V and 9 bases from J, with 14 bases between. The germline CDR1 and CDR2 sequences are SGHRS and YFSETQ. There are 13 residues in the CDR3.

The CDR3 loop is CASSLFRGDTQYF. The CDR3 nucleotides read TGTGCCAGCAGTTTATTCCGGGGAGATACGCAGTATTTT. The gene calls are TRBV12-3 or TRBV12-4 and TRBJ2-3; D possibly corresponds to TRBD2 (5 bases). The CDR3 contains 13 residues. The V gene lost 2 bases and the J gene lost 5 bases, with 8 bases spanning the gap.

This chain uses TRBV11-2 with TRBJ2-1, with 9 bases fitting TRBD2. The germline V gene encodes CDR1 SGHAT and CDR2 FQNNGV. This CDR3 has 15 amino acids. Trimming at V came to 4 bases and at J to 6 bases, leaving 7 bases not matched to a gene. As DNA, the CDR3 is TGTGCCAGCAGCTCCATAGCGGGAGCGGGCAATGAGCAGTTCTTC. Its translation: CASSSIAGAGNEQFF.

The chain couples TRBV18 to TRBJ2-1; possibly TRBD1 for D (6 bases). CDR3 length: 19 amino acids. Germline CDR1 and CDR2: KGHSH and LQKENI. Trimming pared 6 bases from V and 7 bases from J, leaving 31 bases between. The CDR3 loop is CASSPRLTGSSTLRNEQFF. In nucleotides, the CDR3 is TGTGCCAGCTCCCCAAGGTTGACAGGAAGTTCGACTTTGAGGAATGAGCAGTTCTTC.

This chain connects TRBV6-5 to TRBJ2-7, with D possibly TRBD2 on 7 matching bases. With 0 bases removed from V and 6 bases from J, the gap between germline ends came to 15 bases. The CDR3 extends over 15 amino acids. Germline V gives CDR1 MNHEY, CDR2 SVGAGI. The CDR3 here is CASSYSGGPRGEQYF. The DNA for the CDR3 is TGTGCCAGCAGTTACTCGGGGGGGCCGCGAGGCGAGCAGTACTTC.

CDR3: CASSSRTIFEQYF. CDR3 DNA sequence: TGTGCCAGCAGCTCAAGGACTATTTTCGAGCAGTACTTC. V and J are TRBV7-3 and TRBJ2-7; D perhaps matches TRBD2 (6 bases). CDR1 and CDR2 from the germline V gene are SGHTA and FQGTGA. Between the trimmed V and J ends, which lost 4 bases and 6 bases, there was a span of 13 bases. The CDR3 length is 13 residues.

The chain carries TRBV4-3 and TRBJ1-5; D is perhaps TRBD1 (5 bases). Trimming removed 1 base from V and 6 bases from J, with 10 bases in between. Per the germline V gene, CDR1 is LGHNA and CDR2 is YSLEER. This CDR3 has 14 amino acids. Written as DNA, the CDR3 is TGCGCCAGCAGCCAAGTGTTCCAGGGTCAGCCCCAGCATTTT. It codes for CASSQVFQGQPQHF.

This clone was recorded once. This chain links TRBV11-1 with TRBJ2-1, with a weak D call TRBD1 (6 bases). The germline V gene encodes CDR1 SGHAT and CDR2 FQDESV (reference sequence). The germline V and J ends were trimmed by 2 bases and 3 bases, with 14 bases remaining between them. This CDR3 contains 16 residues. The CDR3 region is CASSLLQGGIYNEQFF. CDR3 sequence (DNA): TGTGCCAGCAGCTTATTGCAAGGGGGTATCTACAATGAGCAGTTCTTC.

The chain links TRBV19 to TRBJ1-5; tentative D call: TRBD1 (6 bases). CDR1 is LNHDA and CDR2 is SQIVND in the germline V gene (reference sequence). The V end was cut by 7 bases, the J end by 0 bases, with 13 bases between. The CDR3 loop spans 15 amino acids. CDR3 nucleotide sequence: TGTGCCAGTAACCAACAGGGAATTAGCAATCAGCCCCAGCATTTT. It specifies CASNQQGISNQPQHF.

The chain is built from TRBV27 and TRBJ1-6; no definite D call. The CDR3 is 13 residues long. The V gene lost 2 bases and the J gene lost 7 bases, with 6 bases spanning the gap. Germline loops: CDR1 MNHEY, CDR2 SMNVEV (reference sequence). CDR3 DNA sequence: TGTGCCAGCAGTTTAGTAGAGAATTCACCCCTCCACTTT. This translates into CASSLVENSPLHF.

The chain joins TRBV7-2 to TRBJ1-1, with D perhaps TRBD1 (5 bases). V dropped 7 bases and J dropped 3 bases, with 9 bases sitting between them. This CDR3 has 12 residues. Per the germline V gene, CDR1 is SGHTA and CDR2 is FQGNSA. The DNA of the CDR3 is TGTGCCAGCATGGGGGGGTACACTGAAGCTTTCTTT. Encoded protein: CASMGGYTEAFF.

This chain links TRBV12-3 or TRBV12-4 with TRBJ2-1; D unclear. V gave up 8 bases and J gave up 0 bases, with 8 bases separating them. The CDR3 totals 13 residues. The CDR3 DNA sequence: TGTGCCAGCCGCCCCGGCTCCTACAATGAGCAGTTCTTC. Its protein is CASRPGSYNEQFF.

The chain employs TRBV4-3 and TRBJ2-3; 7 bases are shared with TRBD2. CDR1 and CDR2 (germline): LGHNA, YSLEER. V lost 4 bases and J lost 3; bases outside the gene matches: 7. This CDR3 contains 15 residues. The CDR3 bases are TGCGCCAGCAGCCTCACGGGAGGAGCGACAGATACGCAGTATTTT. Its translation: CASSLTGGATDTQYF.

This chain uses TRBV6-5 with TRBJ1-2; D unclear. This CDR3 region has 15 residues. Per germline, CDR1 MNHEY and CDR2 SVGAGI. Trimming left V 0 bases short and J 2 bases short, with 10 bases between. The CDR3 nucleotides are TGTGCCAGCAGTTACTCACTTGCGGGAAACTATGGCTACACCTTC. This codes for CASSYSLAGNYGYTF.

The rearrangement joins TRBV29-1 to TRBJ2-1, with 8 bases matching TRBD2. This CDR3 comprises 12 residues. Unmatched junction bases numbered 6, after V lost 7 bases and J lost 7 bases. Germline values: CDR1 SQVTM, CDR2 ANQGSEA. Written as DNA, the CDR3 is TGCAGCGCGATCGGGACTAGGAATGAGCAGTTCTTC. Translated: CSAIGTRNEQFF.

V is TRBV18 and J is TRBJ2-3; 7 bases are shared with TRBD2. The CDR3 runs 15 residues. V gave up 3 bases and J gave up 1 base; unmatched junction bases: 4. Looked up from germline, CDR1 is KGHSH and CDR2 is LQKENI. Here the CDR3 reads CASSPREAGTDTQYF. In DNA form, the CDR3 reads TGTGCCAGCTCACCCCGGGAGGCGGGCACAGATACGCAGTATTTT.